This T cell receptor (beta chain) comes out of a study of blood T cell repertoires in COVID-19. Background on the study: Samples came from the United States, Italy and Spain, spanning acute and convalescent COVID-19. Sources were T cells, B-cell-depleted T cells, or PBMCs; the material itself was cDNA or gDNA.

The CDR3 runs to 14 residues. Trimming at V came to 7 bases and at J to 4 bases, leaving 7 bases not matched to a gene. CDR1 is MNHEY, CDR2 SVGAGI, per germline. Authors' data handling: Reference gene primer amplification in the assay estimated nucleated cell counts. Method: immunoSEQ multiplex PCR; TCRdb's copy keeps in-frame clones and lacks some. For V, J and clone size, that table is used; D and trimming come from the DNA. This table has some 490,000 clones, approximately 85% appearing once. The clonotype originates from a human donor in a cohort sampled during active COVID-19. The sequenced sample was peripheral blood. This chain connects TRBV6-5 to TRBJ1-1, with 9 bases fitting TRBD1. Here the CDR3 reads CASTDRGSVTEAFF. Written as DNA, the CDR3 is TGTGCCAGCACCGACAGGGGGTCTGTCACTGAAGCTTTCTTT.